This T cell receptor beta chain stems from a study of blood T cell repertoires in COVID-19. In the study overall: From the United States, Italy and Spain came samples of acute and convalescent COVID-19. T cells, B-cell-depleted T cells, or PBMCs supplied cDNA or gDNA.

Using immunoSEQ multiplex PCR, the repertoire was profiled, and TCRdb retains in-frame clones only, with some absent. This sample yields about 190,000 clones, of which around 84% are seen a single time; approximately 14% belongs to the top ten. CDR3 length: 15 amino acids. The V gene lost 2 bases and the J gene lost 2 bases, with 13 bases spanning the gap. Germline V gene data show CDR1 as SGHDN and CDR2 as FVKESK. Sequenced sample: peripheral blood. The clonotype originates from a young man with active or convalescent COVID-19. The V call is TRBV14, the J call TRBJ2-7; D possibly corresponds to TRBD1 (5 bases). The chain's CDR3 is CASSQWGSLAYEQYF. The CDR3 DNA follows: TGTGCCAGCAGCCAATGGGGCAGTCTGGCCTACGAGCAGTACTTC. The variable domain in full, completed from reference TRBV14 and TRBJ2-7, reads EAGVTQFPSHSVIEKGQTVTLRCDPISGHDNLYWYRRVMGKEIKFLLHFVKESKQDESGMPNNRFLAERTGGTYSTLKVQPAELEDSGVYFCASSQWGSLAYEQYFGPGTRLTVT.